The clone carrying this T cell receptor (beta chain) has a count of ten or more. The antigen is undetermined. According to the study, TCR beta libraries were built with iRepertoire HTBI primers and CDR3-region Arm-PCR. MiXCR was run by TCRdb on the multiplex PCR reads, yielding one entry per CDR3 protein. There are 310,000 or so distinct CDR3 sequences in the sample; 15% to 20% occur only once, and less than 35% lies in the top ten. The sample comes from a study of regulatory T cells in long-lasting Graves disease. Overall study context: Persistent Graves' disease meant over 5 years of antithyroid drugs with positive TSH receptor antibodies.

Germline V gene sequence: CDR1 MNHNS, CDR2 SASEGT. The V segment lost 8 bases and the J segment 7 bases; nucleotides outside the gene matches: 11. CDR3 length: 14 amino acids. General study findings and limits: Persistent disease preferred TRBV28, TRBJ1-2 and TRBJ2-5; new disease, TRBV20-1 and TRBJ2-1. Persistent Graves' cases showed lower TCR diversity than newly diagnosed cases.

Time point described: persistent/refractory GD, antithyroid drugs over 5 years with positive TRAb. PBMCs provided the RNA from which the TCR library was made. The chain uses TRBV6-1 and TRBJ1-5; TRBD1 matches 7 bases. The receptor was isolated from a female donor with Graves disease. The sample in question was peripheral blood mononuclear cells (PBMCs), obtained when the disease was refractory, from a patient treated with antithyroid drugs. CDR3 protein: CASLDDRAVQPQHF. The CDR3, as DNA: TGTGCCAGCCTTGACGACAGGGCTGTGCAGCCCCAGCATTTT.